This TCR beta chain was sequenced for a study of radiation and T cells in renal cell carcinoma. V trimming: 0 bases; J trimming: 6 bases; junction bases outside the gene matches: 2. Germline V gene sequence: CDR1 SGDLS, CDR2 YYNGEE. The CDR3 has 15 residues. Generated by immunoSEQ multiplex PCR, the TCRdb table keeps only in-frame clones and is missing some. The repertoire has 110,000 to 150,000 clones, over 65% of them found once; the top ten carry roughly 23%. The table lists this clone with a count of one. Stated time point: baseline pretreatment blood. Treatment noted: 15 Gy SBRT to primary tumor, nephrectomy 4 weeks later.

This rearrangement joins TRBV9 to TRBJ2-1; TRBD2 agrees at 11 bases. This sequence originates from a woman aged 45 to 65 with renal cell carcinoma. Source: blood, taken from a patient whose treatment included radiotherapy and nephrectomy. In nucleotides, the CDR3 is TGTGCCAGCAGCGTAGCGGGACTAGCGGCCAATGAGCAGTTCTTC. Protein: CASSVAGLAANEQFF.